This TCR beta chain stems from a study of B cell selection in AIRE deficiency. Sorted regulatory T cells were CD4-positive, CD25-high and CD127-low or negative. Libraries were prepared by immunoSEQ multiplex PCR; TCRdb keeps only in-frame clonotypes and omits some of them. Here the sample spans about 18,000 clones, about 92% being singletons. Per the germline V gene, CDR1 is MNHNS and CDR2 is SASEGT. The length of the CDR3 is 16 residues. The V and J ends lost 2 bases and 2 bases, in that order; junction bases with no gene match: 8. The sequencing sample was made of CD4+CD25+ Tregs sorted from PBMCs. This receptor was taken from a human donor in good health. V gene TRBV6-1 combines with J gene TRBJ2-5, with TRBD1 matching over 7 bases. The CDR3 DNA follows: TGTGCCAGCAGTGAATGGTGGACAGGCCTACAAGAGACCCAGTACTTC. It codes for CASSEWWTGLQETQYF.